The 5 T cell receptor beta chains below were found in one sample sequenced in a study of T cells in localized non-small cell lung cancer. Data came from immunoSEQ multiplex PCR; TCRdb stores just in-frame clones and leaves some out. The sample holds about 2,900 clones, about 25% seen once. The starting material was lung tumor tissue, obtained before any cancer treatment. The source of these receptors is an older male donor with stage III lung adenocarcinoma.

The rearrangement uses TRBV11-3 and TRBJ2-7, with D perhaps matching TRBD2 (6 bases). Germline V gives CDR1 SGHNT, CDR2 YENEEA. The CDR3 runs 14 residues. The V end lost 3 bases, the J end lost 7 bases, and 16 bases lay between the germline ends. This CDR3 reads CASSLVAVTWEQYF. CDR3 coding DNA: TGTGCCAGCAGCTTGGTAGCGGTTACTTGGGAGCAGTACTTC.

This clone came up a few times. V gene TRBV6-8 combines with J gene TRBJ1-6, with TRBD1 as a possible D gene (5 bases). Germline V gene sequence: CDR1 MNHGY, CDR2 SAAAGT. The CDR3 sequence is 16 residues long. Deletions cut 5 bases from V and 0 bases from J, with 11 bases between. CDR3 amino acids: CASSVGVYSYNSPLHF. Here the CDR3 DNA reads TGTGCCAGCAGTGTAGGGGTTTACTCCTATAATTCACCCCTCCACTTT.

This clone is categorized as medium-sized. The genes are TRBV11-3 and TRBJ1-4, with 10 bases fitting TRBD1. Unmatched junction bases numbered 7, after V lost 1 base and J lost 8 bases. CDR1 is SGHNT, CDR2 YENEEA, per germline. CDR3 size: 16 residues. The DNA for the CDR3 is TGTGCCAGCAGCTTAGGATCGGGGACAGGGGAAGAAAAACTGTTTTTT. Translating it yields CASSLGSGTGEEKLFF.

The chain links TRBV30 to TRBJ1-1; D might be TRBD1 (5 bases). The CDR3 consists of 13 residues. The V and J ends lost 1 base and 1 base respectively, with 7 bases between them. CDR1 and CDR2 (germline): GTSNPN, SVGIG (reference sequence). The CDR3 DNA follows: TGTGCCTGGAGTGAGGGGAGGAACACTGAAGCTTTCTTT. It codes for CAWSEGRNTEAFF.

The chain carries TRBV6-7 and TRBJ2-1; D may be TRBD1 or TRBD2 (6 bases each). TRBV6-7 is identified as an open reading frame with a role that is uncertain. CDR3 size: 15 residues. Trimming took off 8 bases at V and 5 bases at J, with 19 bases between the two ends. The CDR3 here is CASHPRGGRDNEQFF. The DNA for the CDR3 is TGTGCCAGCCATCCCAGGGGAGGTCGGGACAATGAGCAGTTCTTC.